The 24 T cell receptor beta chains presented below share a single source sample, sequenced in a study of neurological immune-mediated disorders. TCRdb independently ran MiXCR on the 5' RACE reads; one entry per CDR3 protein. The table has around 94,000 distinct CDR3 sequences, about 3.8% seen once. Sequenced sample: PBMCs. The source is a woman under 30 with multiple sclerosis.

This clonotype was observed at least ten times. This chain links TRBV6-6 with TRBJ2-5; D is possibly TRBD2 (6 bases). CDR1 and CDR2 (germline): MNHNY, SVGAGI (reference sequence). Trimming cost V 7 bases and J 5 bases, with 17 bases left between them. This CDR3 comprises 14 residues. CDR3 sequence (DNA): TGTGCCAGCAAAGCTAGCGCTTCCGCGGAGACCCAGTACTTC. It is translated as CASKASASAETQYF.

The sample holds many counts of this clonotype. J is TRBJ2-7 and V is TRBV13, with D possibly matching TRBD1 (5 bases). CDR3 length: 15 residues. V gave up 1 base and J gave up 5 bases, with 15 bases separating them. The germline V gene encodes CDR1 PRHDT and CDR2 FYEKMQ (reference sequence). CDR3 region: CASSLESGQGHEQYF. In DNA form, the CDR3 reads TGTGCCAGCAGCTTAGAGTCCGGGCAGGGCCACGAGCAGTACTTC. Supplemented by reference TRBV13 and TRBJ2-7, the full variable domain reads AAGVIQSPRHLIKEKRETATLKCYPIPRHDTVYWYQQGPGQDPQFLISFYEKMQSDKGSIPDRFSAQQFSDYHSELNMSSLELGDSALYFCASSLESGQGHEQYFGPGTRLTVT.

This clonotype was detected many times. The genes are TRBV7-8 and TRBJ2-3; perhaps TRBD1 as D (6 bases). The CDR3 is 12 amino acids. The V end was cut by 4 bases, the J end by 5 bases, with 7 bases between. From germline, CDR1 is SGHVS and CDR2 FQNEAQ. The CDR3: CASSSRGDTQYF. CDR3 coding DNA: TGTGCCAGCAGCTCCAGGGGAGATACGCAGTATTTT.

This clonotype has at least ten counts. The genes are TRBV14 and TRBJ1-2, with unresolved D. The ends were cut back, 0 bases at V and 3 bases at J, with 17 bases in the middle. CDR3 length equals 17 residues. The V gene's germline CDR1 is SGHDN and CDR2 FVKESK. The DNA for the CDR3 is TGTGCCAGCAGCCAAGATTGGTTGGAACACACTGACTATGGCTACACCTTC. Protein sequence: CASSQDWLEHTDYGYTF.

As regards this clonotype: A read error is possible here, since a much larger clone lies one base away. J is TRBJ1-6 and V is TRBV5-4; weak D call: TRBD1 (5 bases). The germline CDR1 and CDR2 sequences are SGHNT and YYREEE (reference sequence). The CDR3 contains 15 residues. The CDR3 here is CASSGGTDYNSHLHF. The CDR3 bases are TGTGCCAGCAGCGGAGGGACGGATTATAATTCACACCTCCACTTT.

This clonotype came up many times. This rearrangement joins TRBV7-3 to TRBJ2-3; 11 bases are a match to TRBD2. Germline V gene sequence: CDR1 SGHTA, CDR2 FQGTGA. The junction had 7 bases not matched to a gene; V was cut back by 6 bases and J by 8 bases. The CDR3 contains 14 residues. The CDR3 region has the DNA TGTGCCAGCAGTCCGGGACTAGCGGAAAGTACGCAGTATTTT. This gives the protein CASSPGLAESTQYF.

This clonotype has at least ten counts. The rearrangement joins TRBV7-2 to TRBJ2-3, with TRBD2 matching 14 bases. The germline V gene has CDR1 SGHTA and CDR2 FQGNSA. The trim removed 4 bases at V and 4 bases at J, leaving 4 bases unmatched. This CDR3 has 16 amino acids. Here the CDR3 DNA reads TGTGCCAGCAGCTGGGGACTAGCGGGAGTTCCAGATACGCAGTATTTT. As protein: CASSWGLAGVPDTQYF.

This clonotype appeared many times. The gene calls are TRBV7-2 and TRBJ2-1; D gene uncertain. V was cut by 2 bases and J by 9 bases, with 8 bases left in between. The CDR3 runs 12 residues. Germline CDR1 reads SGHTA; CDR2 reads FQGNSA. In DNA form, the CDR3 reads TGTGCCAGCAGCTTATTCGAAACTGAGCAGTTCTTC. It yields the protein CASSLFETEQFF. The variable domain in full, with the rest retrieved from reference TRBV7-2 and TRBJ2-1, is GAGVSQSPSNKVTEKGKDVELRCDPISGHTALYWYRQSLGQGLEFLIYFQGNSAPDKSGLPSDRFSAERTGGSVSTLTIQRTQQEDSAVYLCASSLFETEQFFGPGTRLTVL.

This clonotype was seen many times. The rearrangement links TRBV5-1 to TRBJ2-1, with 9 positions matching TRBD1. Germline V gene lookup returns CDR1 SGHRS and CDR2 YFSETQ. The CDR3 has 15 amino acids. The V gene end was trimmed by 0 bases and the J gene end by 7 bases; junction bases not matched to a gene: 5. CDR3 sequence: CASSLEQGAKNEQFF. The CDR3 nucleotides are TGCGCCAGCAGCTTGGAACAGGGGGCTAAAAATGAGCAGTTCTTC. The variable domain in full, with the rest retrieved from reference TRBV5-1 and TRBJ2-1, is KAGVTQTPRYLIKTRGQQVTLSCSPISGHRSVSWYQQTPGQGLQFLFEYFSETQRNKGNFPGRFSGRQFSNSRSEMNVSTLELGDSALYLCASSLEQGAKNEQFFGPGTRLTVL.

This clonotype was picked up many times. The gene calls are TRBV28 and TRBJ2-7, with 11 bases lining up with TRBD2. The CDR3 spans 15 residues. The trim removed 5 bases at V and 3 bases at J, leaving 6 bases unmatched. CDR1 is MDHEN, CDR2 SYDVKM, per germline. The CDR3 region has the DNA TGTGCCAGCAGTCCGGGACTAGCGGAGCACTACGAGCAGTACTTC. It yields the protein CASSPGLAEHYEQYF. Supplemented by reference TRBV28 and TRBJ2-7, the full variable domain reads DVKVTQSSRYLVKRTGEKVFLECVQDMDHENMFWYRQDPGLGLRLIYFSYDVKMKEKGDIPEGYSVSREKKERFSLILESASTNQTSMYLCASSPGLAEHYEQYFGPGTRLTVT.

This clonotype has ten or more counts. V is TRBV3-1 and J is TRBJ2-7, with 9 bases identical to TRBD1. Trimming cost V 0 bases and J 2 bases; bases outside gene matches: 5. This CDR3 comprises 16 residues. The germline gives CDR1 LGHDT, CDR2 YNNKEL (reference sequence). CDR3 DNA sequence: TGTGCCAGCAGCCAAGATAGAGGGACAGGGACCTACGAGCAGTACTTC. It specifies CASSQDRGTGTYEQYF.

This clonotype appeared many times. The V gene is TRBV19, the J gene TRBJ2-2; 7 bases match TRBD1. The germline V gene has CDR1 LNHDA and CDR2 SQIVND (reference sequence). V lost 3 bases, J lost 2 bases, and 3 bases stayed unmatched. This CDR3 is 15 amino acids long. The CDR3 region has the DNA TGTGCCAGTAGTATTCTAGGGGGCAACACCGGGGAGCTGTTTTTT. It encodes CASSILGGNTGELFF.

The sample holds many counts of this clonotype. The V gene is TRBV7-9, the J gene TRBJ2-5; D is unresolved. Trimming removed 6 bases from V and 5 bases from J, with 16 bases in between. Germline V gene lookup returns CDR1 SEHNR and CDR2 FQNEAQ (reference sequence). The CDR3 totals 14 residues. The CDR3 spells CASSFAWGRETQYF. CDR3 DNA sequence: TGTGCCAGCAGTTTCGCCTGGGGTAGGGAGACCCAGTACTTC.

This clonotype was counted ten times or more. The gene calls are TRBV6-5 and TRBJ2-5, with no clear D. Trimming pared 5 bases from V and 2 bases from J, leaving 12 bases between. This CDR3 region has 14 residues. Germline V lookup: CDR1 MNHEY, CDR2 SVGAGI. CDR3 region: CASSRGTAQETQYF. CDR3 DNA sequence: TGTGCCAGCAGTAGAGGAACAGCGCAAGAGACCCAGTACTTC.

The sample holds many counts of this clonotype. The chain uses TRBV20-1 and TRBJ2-5, with D possibly matching TRBD2 (5 bases). The V gene lost 6 bases and the J gene lost 3 bases, with 11 bases spanning the gap. The CDR3 contains 12 residues. Germline CDR1 reads DFQATT; CDR2 reads SNEGSKA (reference sequence). CDR3 DNA: TGCAGTGCCAAAGGGAGAAAAGAGACCCAGTACTTC. It encodes CSAKGRKETQYF.

V gene TRBV18 combines with J gene TRBJ1-6; 12 bases agree with TRBD1. The CDR3 consists of 16 residues. V lost 0 bases, J lost 8 bases, and 2 bases stayed unmatched. From germline, CDR1 is KGHSH and CDR2 LQKENI. This CDR3 is CASSPPGQGAYSPLHF. The CDR3 DNA sequence: TGTGCCAGCTCACCACCGGGACAGGGGGCCTATTCACCCCTCCACTTT.

This clonotype was picked up many times. This chain joins TRBV4-1 and TRBJ2-5; 12 bases align to TRBD2. CDR3 length: 17 residues. The ends lost 1 base at V and 4 bases at J; junction bases unmatched: 7. CDR1 and CDR2 from the germline V gene are MGHRA and YSYEKL. CDR3 in DNA: TGCGCCAGCAGCCAAGTCCTAGCGGGGGGGTTCGGAGAGACCCAGTACTTC. This codes for CASSQVLAGGFGETQYF.

The sample holds many counts of this clonotype. In nucleotides, the CDR3 is TGTGCCAGCAGCTTAAGCGCCCAGGCGGGGTCCGGGGAGCAGTTCTTC. This sequence encodes CASSLSAQAGSGEQFF. The rearrangement links TRBV7-2 to TRBJ2-1; D might be TRBD2 (6 bases). Per the germline V gene, CDR1 is SGHTA and CDR2 is FQGNSA. This CDR3 is 16 amino acids long. Trimming removed 2 bases from V and 10 bases from J, with 21 bases in between.

There are many counts of this clonotype. This chain joins TRBV6-5 and TRBJ2-2; 11 bases line up with TRBD1. The CDR3 is 17 residues long. CDR1 and CDR2 (germline): MNHEY, SVGAGI. V shed 5 bases and J 5 bases; nucleotides not matched to a gene: 10. The CDR3 reads CASSGGQGGFVTGELFF. CDR3 coding DNA: TGTGCCAGCAGTGGGGGACAGGGGGGTTTCGTAACCGGGGAGCTGTTTTTT.

This clonotype was found many times. CDR3: CASSFLNQPQHF. The CDR3 DNA reads as TGTGCCAGCAGTTTTCTGAACCAGCCCCAGCATTTT. The chain combines TRBV12-3 or TRBV12-4 with TRBJ1-5; D gene uncertain. CDR3 length: 12 amino acids. V shed 3 bases and J shed 7 bases, with 7 bases lying between them.

This clonotype was recorded at least ten times. This chain connects TRBV5-1 to TRBJ1-1; D is ambiguous. Germline lookup yields CDR1 SGHRS and CDR2 YFSETQ. V lost 6 bases to trimming and J lost 0 bases, with 12 bases between them. CDR3 size: 14 residues. CDR3 bases: TGCGCCAGCAAGAGAAATACTATGAACACTGAAGCTTTCTTT. It is translated as CASKRNTMNTEAFF.

This clonotype was counted ten times or more. This chain joins TRBV7-3 and TRBJ1-1; 7 bases fit TRBD1. Germline CDR1 SGHTA, CDR2 FQGTGA. CDR3 length: 14 residues. After removal of 5 bases from V and 2 bases from J, the junction contained 5 bases not matched to a gene. In nucleotides, the CDR3 is TGTGCCAGCAGCGTCTACAGGGGTAACACTGAAGCTTTCTTT. Encoded protein: CASSVYRGNTEAFF.

A note on this clonotype: A much larger clonotype is one base distant, so this may be a read error. The rearrangement joins TRBV11-2 to TRBJ2-5; perhaps TRBD2 as D (5 bases). CDR1 SGHAT and CDR2 FQNNGV come from the germline V gene. The V and J ends lost 5 bases and 3 bases respectively, with 19 bases between them. The CDR3 is made up of 16 amino acids. This chain's CDR3 is CASSPDFPGSKETQYF. CDR3 sequence (DNA): TGTGCCAGCAGCCCAGATTTTCCGGGGAGCAAAGAGACCCAGTACTTC.

The sample holds many counts of this clonotype. The chain employs TRBV5-1 and TRBJ1-1; 9 bases line up with TRBD1. The CDR3 is 12 amino acids. CDR1 SGHRS and CDR2 YFSETQ come from the germline V gene. After removal of 4 bases from V and 6 bases from J, the junction contained 1 base not matched to a gene. DNA of the CDR3: TGCGCCAGCAGCCGGACAGGGGCTGAAGCTTTCTTT. This translates into CASSRTGAEAFF.